This T cell receptor beta chain was profiled in a study of control samples from healthy donors and cancer patients. CDR1 and CDR2 from the germline V gene are SGHRS and YFSETQ. The V gene end was trimmed by 4 bases and the J gene end by 5 bases; junction bases not matched to a gene: 9. The CDR3 runs 15 residues. Assay used: immunoSEQ multiplex PCR; TCRdb lists only in-frame clones, some missing. The table lists 50,000 or so clones, over 90% of them singletons. This clone has only one observation. The V call is TRBV5-1, the J call TRBJ1-1; 9 bases are a match to TRBD1. The sequence came from a woman aged 50 to 60 with head and neck cancer. Specimen: PBMCs. This CDR3 reads CASSRYRGLETEAFF. In DNA, the CDR3 is TGCGCCAGCAGCCGCTACAGGGGGCTAGAGACTGAAGCTTTCTTT.